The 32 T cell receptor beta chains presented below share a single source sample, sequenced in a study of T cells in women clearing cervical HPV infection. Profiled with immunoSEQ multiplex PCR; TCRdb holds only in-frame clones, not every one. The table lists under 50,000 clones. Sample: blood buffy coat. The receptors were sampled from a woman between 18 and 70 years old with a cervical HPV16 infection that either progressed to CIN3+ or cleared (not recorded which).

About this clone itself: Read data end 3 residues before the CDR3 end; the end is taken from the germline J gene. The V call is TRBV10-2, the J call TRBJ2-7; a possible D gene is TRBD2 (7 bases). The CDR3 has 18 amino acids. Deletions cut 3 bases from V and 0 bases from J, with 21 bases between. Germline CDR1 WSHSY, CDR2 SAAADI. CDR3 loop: CASSDPPGGGPSSYEQYF. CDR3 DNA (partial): TGCGCCAGCAGTGACCCGCCTGGGGGGGGGCCGAGCTCCTACGAG.

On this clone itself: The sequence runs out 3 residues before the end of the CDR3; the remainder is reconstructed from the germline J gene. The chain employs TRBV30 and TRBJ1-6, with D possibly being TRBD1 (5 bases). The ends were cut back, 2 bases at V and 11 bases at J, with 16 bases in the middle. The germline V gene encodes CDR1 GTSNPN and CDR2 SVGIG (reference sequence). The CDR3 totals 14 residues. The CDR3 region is CAWSPGRVAAPLHF. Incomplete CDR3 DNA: TGTGCCTGGAGTCCAGGCAGGGTGGCGGCACCC.

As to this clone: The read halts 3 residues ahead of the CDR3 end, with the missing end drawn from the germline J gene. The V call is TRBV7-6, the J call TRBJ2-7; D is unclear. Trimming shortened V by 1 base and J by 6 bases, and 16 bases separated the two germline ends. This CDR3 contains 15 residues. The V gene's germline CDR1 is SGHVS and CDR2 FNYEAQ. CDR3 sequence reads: CASSLVFSGDTEQYF. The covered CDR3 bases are TGTGCCAGCAGCTTAGTTTTTAGTGGTGATACCGAG. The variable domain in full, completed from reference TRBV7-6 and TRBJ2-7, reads GAGVSQSPRYKVTKRGQDVALRCDPISGHVSLYWYRQALGQGPEFLTYFNYEAQQDKSGLPNDRFSAERPEGSISTLTIQRTEQRDSAMYRCASSLVFSGDTEQYFGPGTRLTVT.

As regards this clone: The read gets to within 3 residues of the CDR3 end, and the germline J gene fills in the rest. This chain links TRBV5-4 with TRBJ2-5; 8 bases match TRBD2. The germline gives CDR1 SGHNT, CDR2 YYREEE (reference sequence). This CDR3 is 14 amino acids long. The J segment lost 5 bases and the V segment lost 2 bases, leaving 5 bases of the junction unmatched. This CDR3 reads CASSFGLALETQYF. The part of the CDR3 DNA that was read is TGTGCCAGCAGCTTCGGACTAGCCCTGGAGACC.

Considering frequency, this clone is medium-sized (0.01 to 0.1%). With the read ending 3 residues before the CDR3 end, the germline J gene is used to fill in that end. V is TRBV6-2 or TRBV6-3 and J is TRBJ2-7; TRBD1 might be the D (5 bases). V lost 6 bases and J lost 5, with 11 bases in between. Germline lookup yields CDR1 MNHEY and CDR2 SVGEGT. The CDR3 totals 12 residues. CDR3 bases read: TGTGCCAGCAGGCCAGGGAACGACGAG. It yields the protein CASRPGNDE. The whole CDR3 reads CASRPGNDEQYF.

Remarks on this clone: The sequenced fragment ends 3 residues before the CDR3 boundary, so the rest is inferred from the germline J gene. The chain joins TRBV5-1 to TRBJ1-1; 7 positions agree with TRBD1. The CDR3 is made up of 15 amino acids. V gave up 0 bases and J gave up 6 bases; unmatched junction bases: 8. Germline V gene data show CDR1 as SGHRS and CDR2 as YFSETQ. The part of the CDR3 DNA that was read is TGCGCCAGCAGCTTGGCCGGTTTAACAGGGGCTGAA. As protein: CASSLAGLTGAE. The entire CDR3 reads CASSLAGLTGAEAFF.

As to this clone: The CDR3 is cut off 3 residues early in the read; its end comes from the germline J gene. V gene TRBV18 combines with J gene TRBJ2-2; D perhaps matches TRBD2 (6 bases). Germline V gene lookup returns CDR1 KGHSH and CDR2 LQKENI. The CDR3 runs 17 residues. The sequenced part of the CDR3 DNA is TGTGCCAGCTCACCGTTTAAAGGCGGGCGGACTAATGAAAAG. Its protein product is CASSPFKGGRTNEK. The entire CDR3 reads CASSPFKGGRTNEKLFF.

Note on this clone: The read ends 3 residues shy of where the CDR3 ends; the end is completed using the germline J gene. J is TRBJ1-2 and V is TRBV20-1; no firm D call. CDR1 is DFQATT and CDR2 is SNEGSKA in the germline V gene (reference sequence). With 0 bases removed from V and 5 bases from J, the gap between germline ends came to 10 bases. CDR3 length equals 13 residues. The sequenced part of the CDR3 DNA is TGCAGTGCTAGAGAGGCAGATGATTATGGC. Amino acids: CSAREADDYG. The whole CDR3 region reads CSAREADDYGYTF.

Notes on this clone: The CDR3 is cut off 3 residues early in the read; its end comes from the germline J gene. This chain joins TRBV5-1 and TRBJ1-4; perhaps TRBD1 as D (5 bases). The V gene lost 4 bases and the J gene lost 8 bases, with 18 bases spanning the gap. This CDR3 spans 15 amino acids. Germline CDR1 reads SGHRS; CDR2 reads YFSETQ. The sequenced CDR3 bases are TGCGCCAGCAGCCCGCTCGGGGGGGTTAGGGAAAAA. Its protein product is CASSPLGGVREK. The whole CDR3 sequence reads CASSPLGGVREKLFF.

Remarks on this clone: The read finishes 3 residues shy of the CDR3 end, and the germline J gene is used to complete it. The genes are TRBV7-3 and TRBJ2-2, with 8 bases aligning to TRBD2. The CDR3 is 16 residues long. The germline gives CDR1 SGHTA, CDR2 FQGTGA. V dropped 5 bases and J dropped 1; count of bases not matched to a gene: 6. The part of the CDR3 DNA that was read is TGTGCCAGCAGCATCACTCTAGCGGGGAACACCGGGGAG. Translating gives CASSITLAGNTGE. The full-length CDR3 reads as CASSITLAGNTGELFF.

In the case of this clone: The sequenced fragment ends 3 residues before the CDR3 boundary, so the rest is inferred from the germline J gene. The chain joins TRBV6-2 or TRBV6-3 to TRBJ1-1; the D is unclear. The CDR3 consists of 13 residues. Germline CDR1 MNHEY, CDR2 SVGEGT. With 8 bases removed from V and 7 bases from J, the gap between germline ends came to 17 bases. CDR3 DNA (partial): TGTGCCAGCTATAACGGCCCTGGGCTTGAA. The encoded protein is CASYNGPGLE. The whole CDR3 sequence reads CASYNGPGLEAFF.

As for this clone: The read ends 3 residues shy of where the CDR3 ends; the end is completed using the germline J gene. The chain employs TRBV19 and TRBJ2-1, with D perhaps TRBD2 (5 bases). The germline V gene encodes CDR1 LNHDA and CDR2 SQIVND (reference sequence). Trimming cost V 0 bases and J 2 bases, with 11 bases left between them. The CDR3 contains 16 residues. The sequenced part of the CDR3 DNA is TGTGCCAGTAGTATAGACACGACTACAACCTACAATGAG. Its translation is CASSIDTTTTYNE. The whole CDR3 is CASSIDTTTTYNEQFF. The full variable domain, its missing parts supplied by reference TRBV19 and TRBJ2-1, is DGGITQSPKYLFRKEGQNVTLSCEQNLNHDAMYWYRQDPGQGLRLIYYSQIVNDFQKGDIAEGYSVSREKKESFPLTVTSAQKNPTAFYLCASSIDTTTTYNEQFFGPGTRLTVL.

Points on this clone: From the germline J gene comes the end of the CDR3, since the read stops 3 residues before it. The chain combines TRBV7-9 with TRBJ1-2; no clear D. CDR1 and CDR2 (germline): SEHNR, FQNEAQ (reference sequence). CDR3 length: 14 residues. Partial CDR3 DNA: TGTGCCAGCAGCACTGAGACTAGAGACTACGAC. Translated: CASSTETRDYD. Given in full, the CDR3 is CASSTETRDYDYTF.

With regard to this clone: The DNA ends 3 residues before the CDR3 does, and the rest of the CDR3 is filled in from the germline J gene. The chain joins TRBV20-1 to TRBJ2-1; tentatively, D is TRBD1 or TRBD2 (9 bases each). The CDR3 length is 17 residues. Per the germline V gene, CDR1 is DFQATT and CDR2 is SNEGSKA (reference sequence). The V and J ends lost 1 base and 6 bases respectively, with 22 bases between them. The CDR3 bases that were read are TGCAGTGCTAGAGGGGGGTGGCGGGAGGGACAGGGCAATGAG. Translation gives CSARGGWREGQGNE. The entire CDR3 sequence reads CSARGGWREGQGNEQFF.

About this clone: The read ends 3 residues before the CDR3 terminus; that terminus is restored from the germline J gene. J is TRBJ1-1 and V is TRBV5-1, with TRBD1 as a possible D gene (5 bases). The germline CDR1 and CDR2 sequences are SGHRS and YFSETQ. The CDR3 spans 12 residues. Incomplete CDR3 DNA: TGCGCCAGCAGACAGGACGAAGGGGAA. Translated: CASRQDEGE. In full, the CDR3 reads CASRQDEGEAFF.

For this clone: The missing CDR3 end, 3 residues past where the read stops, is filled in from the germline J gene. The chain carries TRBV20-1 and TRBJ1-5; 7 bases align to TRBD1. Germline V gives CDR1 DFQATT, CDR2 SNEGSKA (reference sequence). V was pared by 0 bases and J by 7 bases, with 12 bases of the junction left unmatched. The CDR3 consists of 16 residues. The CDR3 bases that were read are TGCAGTGCTAGAGATTCCCACAGGGGACGAGAGCAGCCC. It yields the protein CSARDSHRGREQP. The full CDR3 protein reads CSARDSHRGREQPQHF.

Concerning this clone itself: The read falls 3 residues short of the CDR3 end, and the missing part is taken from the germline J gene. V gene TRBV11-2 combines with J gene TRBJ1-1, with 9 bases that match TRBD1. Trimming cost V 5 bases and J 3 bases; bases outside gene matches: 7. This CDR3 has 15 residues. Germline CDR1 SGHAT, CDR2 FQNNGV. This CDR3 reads CASSGDRVPHTEAFF. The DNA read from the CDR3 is TGTGCCAGCAGCGGGGACAGGGTACCACACACTGAA.

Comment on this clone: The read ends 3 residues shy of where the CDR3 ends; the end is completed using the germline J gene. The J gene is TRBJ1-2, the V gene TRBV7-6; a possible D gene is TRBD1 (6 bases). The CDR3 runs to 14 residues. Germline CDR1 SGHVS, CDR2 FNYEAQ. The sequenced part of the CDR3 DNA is TGTGCCAGCAGCTTTGGCGACAGGTCCTACGAC. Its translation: CASSFGDRSYD. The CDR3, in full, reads CASSFGDRSYDYTF.

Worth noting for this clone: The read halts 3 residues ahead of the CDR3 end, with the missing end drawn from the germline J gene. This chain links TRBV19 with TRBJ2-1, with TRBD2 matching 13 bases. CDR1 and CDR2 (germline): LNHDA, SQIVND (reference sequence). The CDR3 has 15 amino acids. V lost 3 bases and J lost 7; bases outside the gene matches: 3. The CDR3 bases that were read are TGTGCCAGTAGTATCGGGACTAGCGGGACTAATGAG. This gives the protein CASSIGTSGTNE. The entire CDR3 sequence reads CASSIGTSGTNEQFF.

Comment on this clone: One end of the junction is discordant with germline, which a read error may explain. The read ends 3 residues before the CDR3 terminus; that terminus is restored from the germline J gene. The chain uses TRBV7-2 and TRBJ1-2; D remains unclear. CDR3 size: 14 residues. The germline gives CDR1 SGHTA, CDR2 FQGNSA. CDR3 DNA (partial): TGTGCCAGCAGTTTAGGAGCGGGAGGCTACGAC. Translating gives CASSLGAGGYD. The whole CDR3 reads CASSLGAGGYDYTF.

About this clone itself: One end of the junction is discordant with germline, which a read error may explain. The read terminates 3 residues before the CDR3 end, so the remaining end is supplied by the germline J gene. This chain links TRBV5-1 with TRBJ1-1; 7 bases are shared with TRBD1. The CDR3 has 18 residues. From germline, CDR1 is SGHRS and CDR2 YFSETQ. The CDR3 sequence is CASTLGFSGQGVNAEAFF. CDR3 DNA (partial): TGCGCCAGCACCCTGGGCTTCAGTGGGCAGGGGGTGAACGCTGAA.

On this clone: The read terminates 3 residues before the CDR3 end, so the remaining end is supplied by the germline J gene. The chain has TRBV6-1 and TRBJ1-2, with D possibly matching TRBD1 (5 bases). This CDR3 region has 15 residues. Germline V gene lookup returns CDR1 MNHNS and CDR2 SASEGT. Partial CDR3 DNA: TGTGCCAGCAGTCAAGGGACTAGCGGCTCCTACGAC. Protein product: CASSQGTSGSYD. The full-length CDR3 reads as CASSQGTSGSYDYTF.

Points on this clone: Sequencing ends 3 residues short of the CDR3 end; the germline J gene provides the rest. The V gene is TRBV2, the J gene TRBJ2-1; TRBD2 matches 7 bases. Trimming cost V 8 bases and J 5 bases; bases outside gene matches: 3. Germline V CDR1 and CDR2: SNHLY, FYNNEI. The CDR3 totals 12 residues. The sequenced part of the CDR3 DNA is TGTGCCAGCGGGGGGGGAAACAATGAG. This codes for CASGGGNNE. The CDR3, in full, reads CASGGGNNEQFF.

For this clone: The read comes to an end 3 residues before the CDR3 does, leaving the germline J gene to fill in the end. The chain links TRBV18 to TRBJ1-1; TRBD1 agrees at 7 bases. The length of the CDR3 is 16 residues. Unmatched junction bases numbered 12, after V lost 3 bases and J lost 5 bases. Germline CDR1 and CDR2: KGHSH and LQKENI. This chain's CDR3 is CASSPRQGGDSTEAFF. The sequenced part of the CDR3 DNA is TGTGCCAGCTCACCCCGACAGGGCGGAGATTCTACTGAA.

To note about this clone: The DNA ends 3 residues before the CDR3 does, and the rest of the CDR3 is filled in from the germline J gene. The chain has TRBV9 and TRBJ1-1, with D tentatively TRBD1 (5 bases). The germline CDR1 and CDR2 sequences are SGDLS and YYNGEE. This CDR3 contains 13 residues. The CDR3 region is CASSVEVRGEAFF. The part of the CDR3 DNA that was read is TGTGCCAGCAGCGTAGAGGTCCGGGGGGAA.

The sequenced CDR3 bases are TGCGCCAGCAGCTCGGGGGTCGGGACAGGGGGCCAAGAGACC. Translation: CASSSGVGTGGQET. The whole CDR3 sequence is CASSSGVGTGGQETQYF. The rearrangement joins TRBV5-1 to TRBJ2-5, with 11 bases identical to TRBD1. Read coverage stops 3 residues before the CDR3 terminus; the germline J gene supplies the remainder. Losses at the gene ends were 3 bases for V and 1 base for J; bases not matched to a gene: 8. The CDR3 runs to 17 residues. Germline CDR1 and CDR2: SGHRS and YFSETQ.

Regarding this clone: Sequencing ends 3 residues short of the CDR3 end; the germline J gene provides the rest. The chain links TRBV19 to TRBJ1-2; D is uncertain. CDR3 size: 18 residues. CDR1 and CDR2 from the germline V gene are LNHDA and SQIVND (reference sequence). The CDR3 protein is CASSPRTSAILSLNDYTF. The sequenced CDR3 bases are TGTGCCAGTAGTCCGCGGACTAGCGCCATTCTGAGTCTCAATGAC.

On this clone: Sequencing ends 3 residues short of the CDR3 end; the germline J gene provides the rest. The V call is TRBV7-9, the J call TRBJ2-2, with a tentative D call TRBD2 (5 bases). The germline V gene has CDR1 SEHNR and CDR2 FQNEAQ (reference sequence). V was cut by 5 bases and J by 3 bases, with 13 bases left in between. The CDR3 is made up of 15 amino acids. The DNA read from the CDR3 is TGTGCCAGCAGCCCCGGACTTATCTACACCGGGGAG. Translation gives CASSPGLIYTGE. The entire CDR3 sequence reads CASSPGLIYTGELFF.

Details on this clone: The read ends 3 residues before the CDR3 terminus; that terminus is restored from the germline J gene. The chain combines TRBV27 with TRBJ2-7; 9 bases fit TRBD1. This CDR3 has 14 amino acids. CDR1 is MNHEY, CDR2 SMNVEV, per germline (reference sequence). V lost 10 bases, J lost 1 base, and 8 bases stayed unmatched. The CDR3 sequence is CATKGQGSSYEQYF. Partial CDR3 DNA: TGTGCCACCAAAGGACAGGGGTCTTCCTACGAG.

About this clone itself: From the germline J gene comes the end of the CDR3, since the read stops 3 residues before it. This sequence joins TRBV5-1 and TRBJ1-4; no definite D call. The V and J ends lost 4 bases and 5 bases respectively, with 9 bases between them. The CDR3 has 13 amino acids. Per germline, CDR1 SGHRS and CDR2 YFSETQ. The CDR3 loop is CASSRVGNEKLFF. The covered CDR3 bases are TGCGCCAGCAGCCGGGTTGGGAATGAAAAA.

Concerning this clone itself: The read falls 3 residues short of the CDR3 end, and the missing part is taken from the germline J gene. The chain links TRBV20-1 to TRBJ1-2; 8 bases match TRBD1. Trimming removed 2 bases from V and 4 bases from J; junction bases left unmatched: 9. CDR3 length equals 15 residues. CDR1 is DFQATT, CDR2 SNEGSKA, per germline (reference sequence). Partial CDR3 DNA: TGCAGTGCTAGAAACCTGACAGGGGAACTCTATGGC. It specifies CSARNLTGELYG. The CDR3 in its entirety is CSARNLTGELYGYTF.

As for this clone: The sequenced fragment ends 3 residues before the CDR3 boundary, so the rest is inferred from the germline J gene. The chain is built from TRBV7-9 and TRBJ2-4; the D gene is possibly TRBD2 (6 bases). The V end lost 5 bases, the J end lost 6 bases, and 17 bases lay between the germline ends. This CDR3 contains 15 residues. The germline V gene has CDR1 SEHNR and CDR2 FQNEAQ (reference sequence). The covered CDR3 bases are TGTGCCAGCAGCCCCTCCCCTACTAGCTTAAACATT. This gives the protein CASSPSPTSLNI. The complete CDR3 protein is CASSPSPTSLNIQYF.